Listed below are T cell receptor beta chains from one sample, sequenced in a study of a mutant IDH1 vaccine in newly diagnosed glioma. Some clones are missing from TCRdb's copy, which holds only in-frame ones; the method was immunoSEQ multiplex PCR. The data show about 63,000 clones, over 70% seen once. The input for sequencing was peripheral blood mononuclear cells (PBMCs), taken from a glioma patient treated with radiotherapy, temozolomide or both. The receptors shown here come from a woman aged 18-29 years with glioma. Some clones in this sample may be carry-over from other donors' samples. Each CDR3 is given with its conserved first and last residue. The order of the fields is D gene, clone size, J gene, V gene, CDR3 DNA, CDR3 protein. The D gene is left open where the match is weak. Size is stated for part of the rows, as once, few or many counts, or as a class when the clone is expanded.

>.|few|TRBJ2-1|TRBV5-4
TGTGCCAGCAGCTTTCTCAATGAGCAGTTCTTC
CASSFLNEQFF
>.|.|TRBJ2-7|TRBV23-1
TGCGCCAGCAGTCACAACCGGGACATCGACCCCTACGAGCAGTACTTC
CASSHNRDIDPYEQYF
>.|.|TRBJ1-4|TRBV6-6
TGTGCCAGCAGTTTGGCCTTTGGGGGGGACGAAAAACTGTTTTTT
CASSLAFGGDEKLFF
>.|.|TRBJ2-1|TRBV5-6
TGTGCCAGCAGCTTGAGGGCCCGCGAGCAGTTCTTC
CASSLRAREQFF
>.|once|TRBJ2-5|TRBV6-5
TGTGCCAGCAGTTCCGCAGGCAGGGAAGAGACCCAGTACTTC
CASSSAGREETQYF
>.|.|TRBJ1-2|TRBV27
TGTGCCAGCAGTTTATCAGGGTCCCTTAACTATGGCTACACCTTC
CASSLSGSLNYGYTF
>TRBD1|.|TRBJ1-2|TRBV6-1
TGTGCCAGCATTCTGGACAGGGTCGTCGATGGCTACACCTTC
CASILDRVVDGYTF
>.|.|TRBJ1-3|TRBV20-1
TGCAGTGCTCCGTCTGGAAACACCATATATTTT
CSAPSGNTIYF
>.|.|TRBJ2-5|TRBV5-6
TGTGCCAGCAGCTTGGTCGAGACCCAGTACTTC
CASSLVETQYF
>.|.|TRBJ2-7|TRBV4-1
TGCGCCAGCAGCCAAGGGGGTTACGAGCAGTACTTC
CASSQGGYEQYF
>TRBD2|.|TRBJ2-3|TRBV6-5
TGTGCCAGCAGGACACTAGCGGGAGGGGATACGCAGTATTTT
CASRTLAGGDTQYF
>.|.|TRBJ2-7|TRBV7-8
TGTGCCAGCAGCTTAGGGGGGCGTCCGGGACAAACTCACTACGAGCAGTACTTC
CASSLGGRPGQTHYEQYF
>.|.|TRBJ2-7|TRBV7-9
TGTGCCACTGACCAGGACGGATTATCCTACGAGCAGTACTTC
CATDQDGLSYEQYF
>TRBD1|.|TRBJ1-5|TRBV7-9
TGTGCCAGCAGCTTAGGAGGACAGGGGATAAATCAGCCCCAGCATTTT
CASSLGGQGINQPQHF